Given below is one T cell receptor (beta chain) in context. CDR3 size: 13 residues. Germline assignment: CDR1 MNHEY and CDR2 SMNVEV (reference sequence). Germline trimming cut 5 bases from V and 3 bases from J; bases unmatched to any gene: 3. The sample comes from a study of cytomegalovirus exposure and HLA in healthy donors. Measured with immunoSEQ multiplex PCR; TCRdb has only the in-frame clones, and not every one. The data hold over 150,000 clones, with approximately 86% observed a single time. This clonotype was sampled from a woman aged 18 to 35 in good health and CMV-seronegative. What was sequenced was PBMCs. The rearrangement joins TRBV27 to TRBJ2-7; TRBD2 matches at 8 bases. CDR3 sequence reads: CASSPGTSYEQYF. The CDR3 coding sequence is TGTGCCAGCAGTCCCGGGACTAGCTACGAGCAGTACTTC.